This entry features one TCR beta chain sequence. This specimen comes from a study of cytomegalovirus exposure and HLA in healthy donors. Use of 60 Vbeta and 13 Jbeta primers characterized the PCR. Profiling relied on immunoSEQ multiplex PCR, and the TCRdb table lists in-frame clones only, not all of them. The sample table sets out fewer than 110,000 clones. The TCR sequence derives from a man aged 35 to 55 in good health and CMV-seronegative. Material for sequencing was PBMCs.

The DNA for the CDR3 is TGTGCCAGCAGCTTAGATGCGGGGGAAGCTTTCTTT. It specifies CASSLDAGEAFF. The chain carries TRBV11-3 and TRBJ1-1; no definite D call. The V end was cut by 0 bases, the J end by 8 bases, with 7 bases between. Germline V gene sequence: CDR1 SGHNT, CDR2 YENEEA. The CDR3 sequence is 12 residues long.